This T cell receptor beta chain is drawn from a study of blood T cells in healthy people across ages. Using a J-beta primer mix together with a sample-barcoded 5' primer, a second PCR was run for about 6 to 12 cycles. Each cDNA molecule received a tag from a template-switch adaptor that had 12 random nucleotides. TCRdb analysed the 5' RACE reads with MiXCR anew, one entry per CDR3 protein. In the table there are about 1.7 million distinct CDR3 sequences, over 25% of which are singletons. Specimen: blood. The clonotype originates from a woman in her 30s in good health.

The CDR3 region has the DNA TGTGCCAGCAGTCCGGGGACCTGCGAGCAGTACTTC. As protein: CASSPGTCEQYF. The chain employs TRBV2 and TRBJ2-7; D possibly uses TRBD1 or TRBD2 (5 bases each). Germline-derived CDR1 and CDR2 are SNHLY and FYNNEI. The CDR3 runs to 12 residues. V was clipped by 5 bases and J by 6 bases, with 11 bases between them.